This T cell receptor (beta chain) was sequenced for a study of identical twins. Study-level findings and limits: Twin-shared out-of-frame alpha sequences were enriched for low generation probability.

With template switching, a universal primer site was added, and the cDNA carried unique molecular identifiers. TCRdb reanalysed the 5' RACE reads using MiXCR and keeps one entry per CDR3 protein. The data contain about 210,000 distinct CDR3 sequences, roughly a tenth of them seen just once; the ten biggest clones take up 4% to 6%. The CDR3 loop spans 14 amino acids. Germline V gives CDR1 DFQATT, CDR2 SNEGSKA (reference sequence). V lost 6 bases to trimming and J lost 5 bases; unmatched junction nucleotides: 9. The table lists this clonotype with many counts. The antigen remains unidentified. The origin of this receptor is a woman younger than 35 in good health. The sample was memory (CD45RO+) T cells sorted from blood. The rearrangement uses TRBV20-1 and TRBJ2-7; TRBD2 agrees at 11 bases. DNA for the CDR3: TGCAGTGCCCCTCCACTAGCGGGAGTTGACGAGCAGTACTTC. Protein product: CSAPPLAGVDEQYF.